The clone carrying this T cell receptor (beta chain) was found once. Its target is unknown. This record comes from a study of cytotoxic CD8 clonotypes in ibrutinib-treated CLL. Study-wide points: Clonality increased at ibrutinib response, then returned toward baseline at progression. Contraction or stability on treatment characterized the public clonotypes, which were uncommon.

Sequencing was performed with immunoSEQ multiplex PCR; in TCRdb, only in-frame clones are kept and a portion is missing. The table records over 120,000 clones, 70% to 90% of them present only once. In germline, CDR1 is SGDLS, CDR2 YYNGEE. The CDR3 spans 16 residues. Trimming took off 4 bases at V and 1 base at J, with 17 bases between the two ends. This receptor was identified in a human donor with chronic lymphocytic leukemia. Specimen: PBMCs, collected after 36 months of ibrutinib treatment. The chain links TRBV9 to TRBJ1-1; D gene ambiguous. CDR3 DNA: TGTGCCAGCAGCCCCGAACTGGGAGGAAGGAACACTGAAGCTTTCTTT. Translation gives CASSPELGGRNTEAFF.